This T cell receptor beta chain originates from a study of T-cell memory formation after mild COVID-19. Using its own MiXCR run on the 5' RACE reads, TCRdb lists one record per CDR3 protein. The sample yields tens of thousands of distinct CDR3 sequences, around 21% seen once. This receptor was taken from an adult who had mild COVID-19 (a few samples of this study predate the infection). Cell type and time point are not known. Sequences were obtained from PBMCs or a T cell subset sorted from them (not recorded which).

The CDR3 spells CASSRDIGRDSPLHF. The CDR3 region has the DNA TGTGCCAGCAGCCGGGACATTGGGAGAGATTCACCCCTCCACTTT. This rearrangement joins TRBV6-1 to TRBJ1-6; D possibly corresponds to TRBD1 (6 bases). Germline V gene lookup returns CDR1 MNHNS and CDR2 SASEGT. This CDR3 region has 15 residues. The V gene lost 6 bases and the J gene lost 8 bases, with 17 bases spanning the gap.